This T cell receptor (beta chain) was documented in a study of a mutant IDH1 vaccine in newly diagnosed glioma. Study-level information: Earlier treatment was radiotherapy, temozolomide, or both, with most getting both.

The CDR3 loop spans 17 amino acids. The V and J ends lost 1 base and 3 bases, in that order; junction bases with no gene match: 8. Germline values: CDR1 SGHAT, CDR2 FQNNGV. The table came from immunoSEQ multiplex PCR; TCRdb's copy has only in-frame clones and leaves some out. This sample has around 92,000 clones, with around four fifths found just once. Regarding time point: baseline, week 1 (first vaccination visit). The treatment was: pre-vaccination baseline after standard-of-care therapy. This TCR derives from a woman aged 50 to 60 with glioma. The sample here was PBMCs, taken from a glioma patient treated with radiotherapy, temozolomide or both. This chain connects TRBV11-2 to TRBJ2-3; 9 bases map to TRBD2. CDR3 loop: CASSLVGGGAGTDTQYF. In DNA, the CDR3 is TGTGCCAGCAGCTTAGTGGGCGGGGGGGCAGGGACAGATACGCAGTATTTT.